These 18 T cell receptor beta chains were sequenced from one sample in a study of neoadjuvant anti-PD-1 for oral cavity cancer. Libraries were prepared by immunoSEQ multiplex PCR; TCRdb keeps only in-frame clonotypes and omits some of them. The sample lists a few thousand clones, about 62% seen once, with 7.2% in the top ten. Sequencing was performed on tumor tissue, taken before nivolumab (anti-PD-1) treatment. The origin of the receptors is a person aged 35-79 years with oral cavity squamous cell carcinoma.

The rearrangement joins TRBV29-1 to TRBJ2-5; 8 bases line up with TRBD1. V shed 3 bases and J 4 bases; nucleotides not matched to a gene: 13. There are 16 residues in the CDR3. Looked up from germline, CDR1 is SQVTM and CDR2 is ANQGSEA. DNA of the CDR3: TGCAGCGTTGATGCCGGGACAGGAGTCCGGGGAGAGACCCAGTACTTC. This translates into CSVDAGTGVRGETQYF.

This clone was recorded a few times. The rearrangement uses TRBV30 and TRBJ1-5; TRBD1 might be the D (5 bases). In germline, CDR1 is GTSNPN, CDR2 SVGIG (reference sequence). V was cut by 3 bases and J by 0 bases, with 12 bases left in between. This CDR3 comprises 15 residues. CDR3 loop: CAWSYGGGSNQPQHF. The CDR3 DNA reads TGTGCCTGGAGCTACGGGGGGGGTAGCAATCAGCCCCAGCATTTT.

Here the CDR3 DNA reads TGTGCCAGCTTCCTCGGGGTGGGCACTGAAGCTTTCTTT. The encoded protein is CASFLGVGTEAFF. The V call is TRBV7-9, the J call TRBJ1-1, with D unclear. Germline V gene lookup returns CDR1 SEHNR and CDR2 FQNEAQ (reference sequence). The CDR3 is made up of 13 amino acids. With 8 bases removed from V and 4 bases from J, the gap between germline ends came to 14 bases.

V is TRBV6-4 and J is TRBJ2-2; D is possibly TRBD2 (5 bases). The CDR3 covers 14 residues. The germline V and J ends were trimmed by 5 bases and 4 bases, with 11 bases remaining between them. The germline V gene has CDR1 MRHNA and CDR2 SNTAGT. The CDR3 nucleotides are TGTGCCAGCAGTCAACGGGGAAGCACCGGGGAGCTGTTTTTT. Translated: CASSQRGSTGELFF.

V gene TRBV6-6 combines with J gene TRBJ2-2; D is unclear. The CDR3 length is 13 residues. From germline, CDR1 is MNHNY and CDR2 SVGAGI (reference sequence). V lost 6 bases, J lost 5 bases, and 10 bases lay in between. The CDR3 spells CASRVTLTGELFF. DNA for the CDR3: TGTGCCAGCAGAGTTACATTGACCGGGGAGCTGTTTTTT.

The CDR3 region is CASSLSPPTSLFYEQYF. CDR3 bases: TGTGCCAGCAGTTTATCGCCACCGACTAGCCTTTTCTACGAGCAGTACTTC. The chain combines TRBV27 with TRBJ2-7; 7 nucleotides agree with TRBD2. V shed 0 bases, J shed 3 bases, and the junction held 11 bases outside the gene matches. The germline V gene encodes CDR1 MNHEY and CDR2 SMNVEV (reference sequence). The CDR3 has 17 residues.

CDR3 bases: TGTGCCAGCAGGTCGGGATCCCTTACCCGCGCTTTCTTT. It is translated as CASRSGSLTRAFF. The chain recombines TRBV7-9 with TRBJ1-1, with D hard to call. CDR1 is SEHNR and CDR2 is FQNEAQ in the germline V gene (reference sequence). The CDR3 sequence is 13 residues long. The V gene lost 6 bases and the J gene lost 11 bases, with 19 bases spanning the gap.

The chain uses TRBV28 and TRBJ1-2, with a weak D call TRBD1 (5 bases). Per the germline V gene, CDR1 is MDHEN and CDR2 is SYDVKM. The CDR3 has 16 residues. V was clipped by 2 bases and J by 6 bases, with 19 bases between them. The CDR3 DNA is TGTGCCAGCAGTTTACGTACGGGTCGGGGGGAACATGGCTACACCTTC. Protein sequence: CASSLRTGRGEHGYTF.

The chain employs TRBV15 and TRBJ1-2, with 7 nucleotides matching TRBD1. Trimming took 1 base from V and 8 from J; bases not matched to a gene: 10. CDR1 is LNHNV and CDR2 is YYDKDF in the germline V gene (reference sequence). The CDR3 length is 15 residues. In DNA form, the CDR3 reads TGTGCCACCAGCAGAGTAGGGGGCCGAAATGTCGGCTACACCTTC. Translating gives CATSRVGGRNVGYTF.

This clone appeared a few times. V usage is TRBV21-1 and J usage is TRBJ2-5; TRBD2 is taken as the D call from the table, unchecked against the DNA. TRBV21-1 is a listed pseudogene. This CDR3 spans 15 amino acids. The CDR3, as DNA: TGTGCCAGCAGCAAAGCTCATGCGGGCCAGGAGACCCAGTACTTC. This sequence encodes CASSKAHAGQETQYF.

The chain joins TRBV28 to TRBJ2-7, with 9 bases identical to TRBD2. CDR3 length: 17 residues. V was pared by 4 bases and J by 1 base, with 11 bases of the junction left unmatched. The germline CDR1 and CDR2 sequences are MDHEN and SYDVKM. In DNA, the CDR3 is TGTGCCAGCAGTTCCCCCCTGCTAGCGGGACCTTCCTACGAGCAGTACTTC. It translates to CASSSPLLAGPSYEQYF.

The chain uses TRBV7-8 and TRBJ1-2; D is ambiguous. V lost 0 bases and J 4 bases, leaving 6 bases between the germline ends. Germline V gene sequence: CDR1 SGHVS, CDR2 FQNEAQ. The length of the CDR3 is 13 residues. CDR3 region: CASSLAEGYGYTF. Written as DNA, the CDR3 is TGTGCCAGCAGCTTAGCCGAGGGCTATGGCTACACCTTC.

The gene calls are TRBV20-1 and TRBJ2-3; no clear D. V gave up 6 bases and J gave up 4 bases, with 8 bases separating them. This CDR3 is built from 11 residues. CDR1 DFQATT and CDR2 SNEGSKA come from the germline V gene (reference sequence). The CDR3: CSAERADTQYF. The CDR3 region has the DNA TGCAGTGCAGAACGGGCAGATACGCAGTATTTT.

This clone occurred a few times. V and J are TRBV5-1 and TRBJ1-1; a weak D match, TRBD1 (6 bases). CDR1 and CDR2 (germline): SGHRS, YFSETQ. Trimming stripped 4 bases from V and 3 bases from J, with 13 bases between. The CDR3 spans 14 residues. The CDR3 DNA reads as TGCGCCAGCAGCCTACAGGGTTTGGACACTGAAGCTTTCTTT. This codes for CASSLQGLDTEAFF.

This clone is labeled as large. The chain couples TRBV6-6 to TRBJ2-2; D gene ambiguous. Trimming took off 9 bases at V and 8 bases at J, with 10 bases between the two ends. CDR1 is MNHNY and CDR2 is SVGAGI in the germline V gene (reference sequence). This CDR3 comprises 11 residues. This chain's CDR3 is CASYAVGELFF. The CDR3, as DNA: TGTGCCAGTTACGCCGTTGGGGAGCTGTTTTTT.

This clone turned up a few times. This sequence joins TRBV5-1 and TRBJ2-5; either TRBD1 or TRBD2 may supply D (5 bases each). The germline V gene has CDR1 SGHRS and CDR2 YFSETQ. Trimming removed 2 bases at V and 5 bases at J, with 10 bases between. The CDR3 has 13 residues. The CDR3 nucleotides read TGCGCCAGCAGCTTTTTGGGGGAGGAGACCCAGTACTTC. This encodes CASSFLGEETQYF.

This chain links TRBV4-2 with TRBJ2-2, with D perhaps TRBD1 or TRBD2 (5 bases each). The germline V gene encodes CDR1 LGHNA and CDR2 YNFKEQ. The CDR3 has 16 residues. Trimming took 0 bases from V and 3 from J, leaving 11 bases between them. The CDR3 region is CASSQEGERHTGELFF. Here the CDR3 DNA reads TGTGCCAGCAGCCAAGAGGGGGAAAGGCACACCGGGGAGCTGTTTTTT.

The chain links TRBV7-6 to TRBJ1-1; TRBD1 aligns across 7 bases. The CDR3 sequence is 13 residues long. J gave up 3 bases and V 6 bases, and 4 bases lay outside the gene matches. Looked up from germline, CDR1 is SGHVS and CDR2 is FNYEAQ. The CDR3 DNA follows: TGTGCCAGCAGACCCACAGGGGACACTGAAGCTTTCTTT. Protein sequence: CASRPTGDTEAFF.